The 18 T cell receptor beta chains below were found in one sample sequenced in a study of Graves' ophthalmopathy and Graves' hyperthyroidism. Amplification from RNA transcripts yielded the TCR beta CDR3 regions. HTBI-primed RT-PCR formed the first round, and a multiplex PCR formed the second. TCRdb reprocessed the multiplex PCR reads via MiXCR and lists one record per CDR3 protein. Among around 1,200,000 distinct CDR3 sequences listed, less than 45% were seen once. The sequenced material came from peripheral blood or thyroid tissue (not recorded which). The origin of the receptors is an adult man with Graves' hyperthyroidism.

Points on this clonotype: One junction end disagrees with the germline gene, perhaps due to a read error. This sequence joins TRBV10-3 and TRBJ2-7; TRBD1 matches 10 bases. Looked up from germline, CDR1 is ENHRY and CDR2 is SYGVKD. The length of the CDR3 is 15 residues. CDR3 amino acids: CASSVLRDRGYEQYF. The CDR3 DNA reads as TGTGCCAGCAGTGTCCTCCGGGACAGGGGATACGAGCAGTACTTC.

This chain connects TRBV29-1 to TRBJ2-1; 8 bases agree with TRBD2. The CDR3 has 13 residues. J gave up 8 bases and V 5 bases, and 8 bases lay outside the gene matches. The germline V gene encodes CDR1 SQVTM and CDR2 ANQGSEA. Here the CDR3 reads CSVKREWNHEQFF. The CDR3 nucleotides are TGCAGCGTTAAGCGGGAGTGGAACCATGAGCAGTTCTTC.

The rearrangement links TRBV15 to TRBJ1-4; weak D call: TRBD1 (5 bases). The CDR3 has 14 amino acids. CDR1 is LNHNV and CDR2 is YYDKDF in the germline V gene (reference sequence). Trimming removed 8 bases from V and 7 bases from J, with 17 bases in between. CDR3 sequence reads: CATSREGRREKLFF. In DNA, the CDR3 is TGTGCCACCTCGAGAGAGGGACGTCGTGAAAAACTGTTTTTT.

The CDR3: CSVQGREQYF. Here the CDR3 DNA reads TGCAGCGTTCAAGGACGAGAGCAGTACTTC. The chain is built from TRBV29-1 and TRBJ2-5; unclear D gene. V was pared by 5 bases and J by 11 bases, with 12 bases between. The CDR3 extends over 10 amino acids. Germline CDR1 is SQVTM and CDR2 is ANQGSEA.

This clonotype was detected many times. The chain joins TRBV7-9 to TRBJ1-1, with D perhaps TRBD1 (5 bases). In germline, CDR1 is SEHNR, CDR2 FQNEAQ (reference sequence). This CDR3 region has 13 residues. V was shortened by 2 bases and J by 8 bases, with 12 bases between the two germline ends. DNA of the CDR3: TGTGCCAGCAGCTTACCGGGAGACAGAGAAGCTTTCTTT. Its translation is CASSLPGDREAFF.

This clonotype was detected many times. This chain's CDR3 is CSARAGTVNTEAFF. The CDR3 DNA is TGCAGTGCTAGAGCCGGGACAGTGAACACTGAAGCTTTCTTT. The gene calls are TRBV20-1 and TRBJ1-1; TRBD1 matches 7 bases. The CDR3 is 14 amino acids. Germline CDR1 and CDR2: DFQATT and SNEGSKA (reference sequence). V was pared by 1 base and J by 0 bases, with 2 bases of the junction left unmatched.

In its sample, this clonotype was seen many times. J is TRBJ1-1 and V is TRBV6-5; D not certain. Germline V gene sequence: CDR1 MNHEY, CDR2 SVGAGI. This CDR3 is built from 12 residues. With 2 bases removed from V and 8 bases from J, the gap between germline ends came to 9 bases. CDR3 sequence reads: CASSYTIGEAFF. The DNA for the CDR3 is TGTGCCAGCAGTTACACGATTGGGGAAGCTTTCTTT.

The chain has TRBV28 and TRBJ2-7; D uncertain. The CDR3 length is 13 residues. The V end was cut by 5 bases, the J end by 2 bases, with 10 bases between. CDR1 is MDHEN, CDR2 SYDVKM, per germline. For the CDR3, the DNA is TGTGCCAGCAGTACAGTGCCTACCTACGAGCAGTACTTC. Its translation: CASSTVPTYEQYF.

The rearrangement links TRBV7-2 to TRBJ1-6; D might be TRBD1 (5 bases). The CDR3 extends over 15 amino acids. The germline V and J ends were trimmed by 10 bases and 9 bases, with 22 bases remaining between them. The germline V gene encodes CDR1 SGHTA and CDR2 FQGNSA. DNA for the CDR3: TGTGCCATCAGTGATCGATCCTGGGGGACTTCACCCCTCCACTTT. Protein sequence: CAISDRSWGTSPLHF.

The CDR3 here is CASSLSSGVHEQYF. Written as DNA, the CDR3 is TGCGCCAGCAGCTTGTCTAGCGGGGTTCACGAGCAGTACTTC. The chain has TRBV5-1 and TRBJ2-7, with TRBD2 matching over 9 bases. V lost 1 base, J lost 5 bases, and 4 bases stayed unmatched. The CDR3 consists of 14 residues. Per germline, CDR1 SGHRS and CDR2 YFSETQ. The whole variable domain, remainder taken from reference TRBV5-1 and TRBJ2-7, is KAGVTQTPRYLIKTRGQQVTLSCSPISGHRSVSWYQQTPGQGLQFLFEYFSETQRNKGNFPGRFSGRQFSNSRSEMNVSTLELGDSALYLCASSLSSGVHEQYFGPGTRLTVT.

The genes are TRBV28 and TRBJ2-7; the D gene is possibly TRBD1 (6 bases). Between the trimmed V and J ends, which lost 5 bases and 6 bases, there was a span of 14 bases. From germline, CDR1 is MDHEN and CDR2 SYDVKM. The CDR3 runs 13 residues. CDR3 sequence reads: CASSPGQFLEQYF. The CDR3 DNA is TGTGCCAGCAGTCCCGGACAGTTTCTCGAGCAGTACTTC.

This clonotype appeared many times. The DNA of the CDR3 is TGCGCCAGCATAGGCAGGGAGGATCGCGAGCAGTACTTC. The encoded protein is CASIGREDREQYF. This rearrangement joins TRBV10-1 to TRBJ2-7; a possible D gene is TRBD2 (6 bases). This CDR3 spans 13 amino acids. Trimming took off 7 bases at V and 6 bases at J, with 16 bases between the two ends. Germline CDR1 is WNHNN and CDR2 is SYGVQD (reference sequence).

The chain carries TRBV6-5 and TRBJ2-5, with TRBD2 matching 8 bases. Germline CDR1 is MNHEY and CDR2 is SVGAGI. The CDR3 loop spans 15 amino acids. V was clipped by 5 bases and J by 5 bases; unmatched bases: 10. The CDR3: CASSPRGGTWETQYF. As DNA, the CDR3 is TGTGCCAGCAGTCCCCGGGGGGGGACGTGGGAGACCCAGTACTTC.

This chain links TRBV3-1 with TRBJ1-1; 9 bases are shared with TRBD1. There are 17 residues in the CDR3. The germline gives CDR1 LGHDT, CDR2 YNNKEL (reference sequence). Unmatched junction bases numbered 20, after V lost 9 bases and J lost 6 bases. The CDR3 is CASASPGQGFSRAEAFF. DNA for the CDR3: TGTGCCAGTGCCTCACCGGGACAGGGTTTTTCTAGGGCTGAAGCTTTCTTT.

This clonotype showed up many times. The rearrangement links TRBV10-3 to TRBJ2-2; TRBD1 is a possible D gene (6 bases). The CDR3 has 15 residues. The ends were cut back, 6 bases at V and 2 bases at J, with 13 bases in the middle. Germline V lookup: CDR1 ENHRY, CDR2 SYGVKD. The CDR3 reads CAISGNRANTGELFF. In nucleotides, the CDR3 is TGTGCCATCAGCGGTAACAGGGCTAACACCGGGGAGCTGTTTTTT.

The rearrangement joins TRBV12-5 to TRBJ2-5; possibly TRBD1 for D (6 bases). V shed 7 bases and J shed 1 base, with 19 bases lying between them. The CDR3 consists of 16 residues. Germline lookup yields CDR1 LGHNT and CDR2 FRNRAP. Here the CDR3 DNA reads TGTGCTAGTGTTCCCGGGTGGCGCAGGGGCCAAGAGACCCAGTACTTC. Amino acid sequence: CASVPGWRRGQETQYF.

The gene calls are TRBV2 and TRBJ2-7; the match to TRBD1 covers 12 bases. The CDR3 is 18 amino acids. V lost 0 bases to trimming and J lost 6 bases; unmatched junction nucleotides: 12. Germline loops: CDR1 SNHLY, CDR2 FYNNEI. The DNA of the CDR3 is TGTGCCAGCAGTGAAGCGGGGGACAGGGGGCTGAGAACCTGCGAGCAGTACTTC. Its protein is CASSEAGDRGLRTCEQYF.

This clonotype was picked up many times. The chain couples TRBV12-3 or TRBV12-4 to TRBJ1-5; D is ambiguous. V was trimmed by 2 bases and J by 3 bases, leaving 8 bases between them. CDR3 length equals 14 residues. The CDR3 protein is CASSLLGLNQPQHF. The CDR3 DNA follows: TGTGCCAGCAGTTTACTAGGTCTCAATCAGCCCCAGCATTTT.